This T cell receptor beta chain is from a study of blood T cell repertoires in COVID-19. Recovery among Cohort 3 donors was established by two negative PCRs, clearance, or symptom resolution. Germline V gene data show CDR1 as MNHEY and CDR2 as SVGEGT. V lost 2 bases and J lost 7; bases outside the gene matches: 3. This CDR3 has 15 residues. The data were produced by immunoSEQ multiplex PCR, yet TCRdb's version contains in-frame clones alone and is incomplete. The profile shows approximately 310,000 clones, 89% of them singletons. The sequence was obtained from a man in his 60s who had recovered from COVID-19. The chain combines TRBV6-2 or TRBV6-3 with TRBJ2-1; 12 nucleotides line up with TRBD2. The sample consisted of PBMCs or T cells enriched from blood (not recorded which). For the CDR3, the DNA is TGTGCCAGCAGTTACAGACTAGCGGGAGTTAATGAGCAGTTCTTC. Protein product: CASSYRLAGVNEQFF.